This T cell receptor (beta chain) is drawn from a study of technical replicates of blood from a handful of donors. Profiling relied on immunoSEQ multiplex PCR, and the TCRdb table lists in-frame clones only, not all of them. Here the sample spans 55,000 to 60,000 clones, roughly 95% being singletons. The CDR3 spans 14 residues. V shed 8 bases and J shed 4 bases, with 14 bases lying between them. From germline, CDR1 is SNHLY and CDR2 FYNNEI. The sequence derives from a human donor in good health. Some clones in this sample may be carry-over from other donors' samples. What was sequenced was PBMCs. This rearrangement joins TRBV2 to TRBJ1-4; D is uncertain. Written as DNA, the CDR3 is TGTGCCAGCCGGCGGGAGACAAGTAATGAAAAACTGTTTTTT. This sequence encodes CASRRETSNEKLFF.